The 10 T cell receptor beta chains listed next were all sequenced from one sample in a study of T-cell reconstitution after alpha-beta-depleted transplantation in children. Unique molecular identifiers were built into the TCRbeta library. MiXCR was run by TCRdb on the PCR reads, yielding one entry per CDR3 protein. The table has 450,000 to 600,000 distinct CDR3 sequences, about 17% seen once. The sample here was PBMCs from the stem cell graft donor, taken from the stem cell graft. Source of these receptors: a human donor who donated a stem cell graft to a child with acute lymphoblastic leukemia.

This clonotype was counted at least ten times. The CDR3 here is CSVGGVGREQFF. CDR3 nucleotides: TGCAGCGTTGGGGGCGTGGGGCGGGAGCAGTTCTTC. The chain employs TRBV29-1 and TRBJ2-1; D perhaps matches TRBD1 (5 bases). Per the germline V gene, CDR1 is SQVTM and CDR2 is ANQGSEA. CDR3 length equals 12 residues. V gave up 4 bases and J gave up 10 bases, with 14 bases separating them.

This clonotype was picked up a small number of times. CDR3 nucleotides: TGCAGTGCTAGAGAGACTAGCGGCCATATCTACGAGCAGTACTTC. Amino acids: CSARETSGHIYEQYF. The genes are TRBV20-1 and TRBJ2-7; 9 nucleotides match TRBD2. This CDR3 comprises 15 residues. The ends lost 0 bases at V and 3 bases at J; junction bases unmatched: 6. The germline CDR1 and CDR2 sequences are DFQATT and SNEGSKA (reference sequence).

Only a few counts were recorded for this clonotype. This chain uses TRBV5-1 with TRBJ1-3; 7 bases match TRBD1. This CDR3 comprises 15 residues. Germline assignment: CDR1 SGHRS and CDR2 YFSETQ. J lost 2 bases, V lost 5 bases, and 7 bases had no gene match. For the CDR3, the DNA is TGCGCCAGCAGTCTCTCTACAGGGGCTGGAAACACCATATATTTT. The encoded protein is CASSLSTGAGNTIYF.

The chain couples TRBV7-3 to TRBJ1-1, with 11 positions matching TRBD1. CDR3 length equals 15 residues. The germline gives CDR1 SGHTA, CDR2 FQGTGA. Trimming cost V 4 bases and J 5 bases; bases outside gene matches: 6. In DNA form, the CDR3 reads TGTGCCAGCAGCTATAGGACAGGGGGCGTAACTGAAGCTTTCTTT. As protein: CASSYRTGGVTEAFF.

This clonotype was observed a few times. The genes are TRBV5-1 and TRBJ2-5; D unresolved. Looked up from germline, CDR1 is SGHRS and CDR2 is YFSETQ. The V end was cut by 4 bases, the J end by 0 bases, with 19 bases between. The CDR3 covers 17 residues. CDR3 in amino acids: CASSPHSGPSYQETQYF. The CDR3 coding sequence is TGCGCCAGCAGCCCTCACTCCGGACCTTCGTACCAAGAGACCCAGTACTTC.

This clonotype was observed a few times. The chain links TRBV6-1 to TRBJ1-1, with TRBD1 identical over 9 bases. This CDR3 is 15 amino acids long. Germline-derived CDR1 and CDR2 are MNHNS and SASEGT. V shed 5 bases and J 1 base; nucleotides not matched to a gene: 5. The DNA of the CDR3 is TGTGCCAGCAGTCTTAGACAGGGGGGGAACACTGAAGCTTTCTTT. Amino acid sequence: CASSLRQGGNTEAFF.

This sequence joins TRBV4-1 and TRBJ2-7, with D possibly TRBD2 on 5 matching bases. V was shortened by 1 base and J by 1 base, with 8 bases between the two germline ends. The CDR3 is 14 amino acids. Looked up from germline, CDR1 is MGHRA and CDR2 is YSYEKL. Written as DNA, the CDR3 is TGCGCCAGCAGCCAAGTAAGCGGTTCCTACGAGCAGTACTTC. Translation gives CASSQVSGSYEQYF.

This sequence joins TRBV11-2 and TRBJ2-1; D might be TRBD1 (6 bases). The germline V and J ends were trimmed by 7 bases and 7 bases, with 20 bases remaining between them. Germline CDR1 SGHAT, CDR2 FQNNGV. The CDR3 runs 15 residues. CDR3 sequence: CASTSWGLLNNEQFF. In DNA, the CDR3 is TGTGCCAGCACCTCATGGGGGCTGTTAAATAATGAGCAGTTCTTC.

There are a few counts of this clonotype. The V call is TRBV24-1, the J call TRBJ2-3, with TRBD2 identical over 10 bases. The CDR3 runs to 16 residues. V lost 3 bases to trimming and J lost 6 bases; unmatched junction nucleotides: 8. The V gene's germline CDR1 is KGHDR and CDR2 SFDVKD. The chain's CDR3 is CATSDGEREGRDTQYF. Written as DNA, the CDR3 is TGTGCCACCAGTGATGGTGAGCGGGAGGGCCGGGATACGCAGTATTTT.

This sequence joins TRBV12-3 or TRBV12-4 and TRBJ2-7; D is perhaps TRBD1 or TRBD2 (6 bases each). This CDR3 comprises 16 residues. V dropped 4 bases and J dropped 0 bases, with 16 bases sitting between them. CDR3 sequence reads: CASSSRGPSSSYEQYF. The CDR3 DNA sequence: TGTGCCAGCAGTTCCCGGGGGCCGTCGAGCTCCTACGAGCAGTACTTC.